These 29 T cell receptor beta chains were all obtained from the same sample, sequenced in a study of cytomegalovirus exposure and HLA in healthy donors. This table comes from immunoSEQ multiplex PCR, and its TCRdb copy is limited to in-frame clones, with some not included. The data hold 300,000 to 400,000 clones, with 88% observed a single time. The sequencing sample was made of PBMCs. The receptors shown here come from a man aged 30 to 39 in good health and CMV-seronegative.

This chain uses TRBV6-5 with TRBJ2-7; 8 bases map to TRBD1. This CDR3 contains 12 residues. The V gene end was trimmed by 6 bases and the J gene end by 5 bases; junction bases not matched to a gene: 3. Germline V gene data show CDR1 as MNHEY and CDR2 as SVGAGI. CDR3 coding DNA: TGTGCCAGCAGCTGGACAGGGAACGAGCAGTACTTC. Encoded protein: CASSWTGNEQYF.

The V and J genes are TRBV7-8 and TRBJ1-2; 9 bases line up with TRBD1. The CDR3 is made up of 19 amino acids. V shed 5 bases and J 0 bases; nucleotides not matched to a gene: 16. The germline CDR1 and CDR2 sequences are SGHVS and FQNEAQ. The CDR3 is CASSPGVRDRAITNYGYTF. The DNA for the CDR3 is TGTGCCAGCAGCCCAGGTGTCCGGGACAGGGCTATTACTAACTATGGCTACACCTTC.

The chain combines TRBV5-5 with TRBJ2-7, with 7 bases aligning to TRBD1. The CDR3 is 14 residues long. Germline CDR1 and CDR2: SGHKS and YYEKEE (reference sequence). V trimming: 2 bases; J trimming: 3 bases; junction bases outside the gene matches: 5. CDR3 amino acids: CASSFGSGGYEQYF. CDR3 DNA: TGTGCCAGCAGCTTTGGCTCAGGGGGCTACGAGCAGTACTTC. The full variable domain, with the rest looked up from reference TRBV5-5 and TRBJ2-7, is DAGVTQSPTHLIKTRGQQVTLRCSPISGHKSVSWYQQVLGQGPQFIFQYYEKEERGRGNFPDRFSARQFPNYSSELNVNALLLGDSALYLCASSFGSGGYEQYFGPGTRLTVT.

The V gene is TRBV7-9, the J gene TRBJ2-5; D is undetermined. The CDR3 spans 12 residues. V shed 5 bases and J shed 2 bases, with 6 bases lying between them. Germline-derived CDR1 and CDR2 are SEHNR and FQNEAQ (reference sequence). The DNA of the CDR3 is TGTGCCAGCAGCGGGCAGCAAGAGACCCAGTACTTC. The encoded protein is CASSGQQETQYF.

This clone came up once. This sequence joins TRBV15 and TRBJ1-6, with 7 bases matching TRBD1. V dropped 8 bases and J dropped 0; count of bases not matched to a gene: 1. CDR3 size: 14 residues. Germline V CDR1 and CDR2: LNHNV, YYDKDF (reference sequence). CDR3 in amino acids: CATQGGSYNSPLHF. The CDR3 DNA sequence: TGTGCCACCCAGGGGGGCTCCTATAATTCACCCCTCCACTTT.

The chain couples TRBV27 to TRBJ1-5, with D maybe TRBD1 (6 bases). Germline V gene data show CDR1 as MNHEY and CDR2 as SMNVEV (reference sequence). V gave up 5 bases and J gave up 0 bases, with 17 bases separating them. The CDR3 length is 17 residues. The DNA for the CDR3 is TGTGCCAGCAGTCCCCTGGGGGCGGTTAATAGCAATCAGCCCCAGCATTTT. Protein product: CASSPLGAVNSNQPQHF.

The V gene is TRBV5-1, the J gene TRBJ2-6, with TRBD1 identical over 7 bases. Germline loops: CDR1 SGHRS, CDR2 YFSETQ. Trimming removed 0 bases from V and 0 bases from J; junction bases left unmatched: 0. This CDR3 is 16 amino acids long. The CDR3 coding sequence is TGCGCCAGCAGCTTGGGGACAGGCTCTGGGGCCAACGTCCTGACTTTC. This translates into CASSLGTGSGANVLTF.

The CDR3 coding sequence is TGTGCTAGTGGCCCGCGGGAGTATTCTTTCACTGAAGCTTTCTTT. Encoded protein: CASGPREYSFTEAFF. The rearrangement uses TRBV12-5 and TRBJ1-1; D unresolved. CDR1 is LGHNT and CDR2 is FRNRAP in the germline V gene. The CDR3 sequence is 15 residues long. V lost 6 bases, J lost 4 bases, and 18 bases lay in between.

The rearrangement joins TRBV12-2 to TRBJ2-2; TRBD2, as called in the table, went unchecked against the DNA. TRBV12-2 is a pseudogene locus. CDR3 length equals 14 residues. The DNA for the CDR3 is TGTGCAAGTCGCTTAGTAGGGCGGGGCGGGGAGCTGTTTTTT. It specifies CASRLVGRGGELFF.

V gene TRBV7-7 combines with J gene TRBJ2-5; D may be TRBD1 (5 bases). V lost 0 bases and J 7 bases, leaving 15 bases between the germline ends. Germline V CDR1 and CDR2: SSHAT, FNYEAQ (reference sequence). The CDR3 sequence is 15 residues long. The CDR3 reads CASSLAAPGIGTQYF. The CDR3 nucleotides are TGTGCCAGCAGCTTAGCGGCTCCAGGGATTGGGACCCAGTACTTC.

The chain is built from TRBV19 and TRBJ2-3; perhaps TRBD2 as D (5 bases). Germline loops: CDR1 LNHDA, CDR2 SQIVND (reference sequence). The CDR3 totals 13 residues. V was pared by 7 bases and J by 6 bases, with 14 bases between. The CDR3: CASNSRRGDTQYF. CDR3 bases: TGTGCCAGTAATTCTCGCAGAGGGGATACGCAGTATTTT. The full variable domain, rest sourced from reference TRBV19 and TRBJ2-3, is DGGITQSPKYLFRKEGQNVTLSCEQNLNHDAMYWYRQDPGQGLRLIYYSQIVNDFQKGDIAEGYSVSREKKESFPLTVTSAQKNPTAFYLCASNSRRGDTQYFGPGTRLTVL.

This chain connects TRBV5-1 to TRBJ1-6; D is ambiguous. CDR1 and CDR2 from the germline V gene are SGHRS and YFSETQ. This CDR3 has 14 residues. The V gene lost 2 bases and the J gene lost 5 bases, with 8 bases spanning the gap. For the CDR3, the DNA is TGCGCCAGCAGCTTTACCGGAGATAATTCACCCCTCCACTTT. This translates into CASSFTGDNSPLHF.

The chain carries TRBV11-3 and TRBJ2-5; possibly TRBD1 for D (6 bases). The CDR3 covers 15 residues. Per germline, CDR1 SGHNT and CDR2 YENEEA. Deletions cut 5 bases from V and 1 base from J, with 14 bases between. This CDR3 reads CASSPTGIAQETQYF. CDR3 in DNA: TGTGCCAGCAGCCCTACAGGGATAGCCCAAGAGACCCAGTACTTC.

This clone was seen only once. The V gene is TRBV10-3, the J gene TRBJ2-7, with a possible D match to TRBD1 (6 bases). The V end lost 6 bases, the J end lost 4 bases, and 19 bases lay between the germline ends. CDR1 and CDR2 (germline): ENHRY, SYGVKD. The CDR3 runs 15 residues. The CDR3 loop is CAISETQDSRYEQYF. CDR3 DNA sequence: TGTGCCATCAGCGAGACCCAGGACAGCCGATACGAGCAGTACTTC.

This clone occurred once. The chain couples TRBV27 to TRBJ1-2; perhaps TRBD1 as D (5 bases). Looked up from germline, CDR1 is MNHEY and CDR2 is SMNVEV (reference sequence). V gave up 5 bases and J gave up 7 bases, with 11 bases separating them. The CDR3 loop spans 12 amino acids. The CDR3 loop reads CASSPPQGGYTF. The DNA for the CDR3 is TGTGCCAGCAGTCCCCCGCAGGGTGGCTACACCTTC.

The genes are TRBV7-2 and TRBJ1-6; 9 nucleotides match TRBD1. The germline CDR1 and CDR2 sequences are SGHTA and FQGNSA. Losses at the gene ends were 5 bases for V and 7 bases for J; bases not matched to a gene: 12. The CDR3 is made up of 17 amino acids. CDR3 sequence: CASSVSRRDRVNSPLHF. CDR3 sequence (DNA): TGTGCCAGCAGCGTATCACGCCGGGACAGGGTAAATTCACCCCTCCACTTT.

The rearrangement links TRBV19 to TRBJ1-1; D is perhaps TRBD1 (5 bases). V was cut by 4 bases and J by 0 bases, with 12 bases left in between. The length of the CDR3 is 15 residues. Germline V gives CDR1 LNHDA, CDR2 SQIVND (reference sequence). In DNA form, the CDR3 reads TGTGCCAGTAGTACCCACAGGACCTTGAACACTGAAGCTTTCTTT. Encoded protein: CASSTHRTLNTEAFF. Complete variable domain (other parts from reference TRBV19 and TRBJ1-1): DGGITQSPKYLFRKEGQNVTLSCEQNLNHDAMYWYRQDPGQGLRLIYYSQIVNDFQKGDIAEGYSVSREKKESFPLTVTSAQKNPTAFYLCASSTHRTLNTEAFFGQGTRLTVV.

The rearrangement uses TRBV5-6 and TRBJ2-3, with 9 bases fitting TRBD2. V lost 4 bases and J lost 1; bases outside the gene matches: 16. Germline CDR1 and CDR2: SGHDT and YYEEEE. CDR3 length equals 19 residues. The DNA for the CDR3 is TGTGCCAGCAGCCCATTGTGGAGGAGCGGGGGGCTGGGCACAGATACGCAGTATTTT. Translating gives CASSPLWRSGGLGTDTQYF.

This clone has more than one count but fewer than ten. The chain combines TRBV7-2 with TRBJ1-2; no definite D call. With 5 bases removed from V and 8 bases from J, the gap between germline ends came to 12 bases. Germline lookup yields CDR1 SGHTA and CDR2 FQGNSA. The CDR3 is 12 amino acids. The DNA of the CDR3 is TGTGCCAGCAGCCGACTCATTCAGGGCTACACCTTC. Translation gives CASSRLIQGYTF. The full variable domain, its missing parts supplied by reference TRBV7-2 and TRBJ1-2, is GAGVSQSPSNKVTEKGKDVELRCDPISGHTALYWYRQSLGQGLEFLIYFQGNSAPDKSGLPSDRFSAERTGGSVSTLTIQRTQQEDSAVYLCASSRLIQGYTFGSGTRLTVV.

The chain combines TRBV27 with TRBJ2-3, with 7 positions matching TRBD1. This CDR3 has 14 amino acids. The germline gives CDR1 MNHEY, CDR2 SMNVEV (reference sequence). The J segment lost 2 bases and the V segment lost 7 bases, leaving 6 bases of the junction unmatched. The CDR3 coding sequence is TGTGCCAGCACCTGGGGGACAGCCACAGATACGCAGTATTTT. Protein product: CASTWGTATDTQYF.

V and J are TRBV7-8 and TRBJ1-1; no clear D gene. The germline gives CDR1 SGHVS, CDR2 FQNEAQ. This CDR3 region has 14 residues. V lost 5 bases and J 2 bases, leaving 12 bases between the germline ends. The CDR3 loop is CASSPGSPNTEAFF. DNA of the CDR3: TGTGCCAGCAGCCCGGGATCACCAAACACTGAAGCTTTCTTT.

V is TRBV5-1 and J is TRBJ2-1, with D possibly being TRBD1 (6 bases). The CDR3 covers 16 residues. V lost 2 bases, J lost 1 base, and 13 bases lay in between. CDR1 and CDR2 (germline): SGHRS, YFSETQ. The CDR3 sequence: CASSFGGQVSYNEQFF. The DNA for the CDR3 is TGCGCCAGCAGCTTTGGGGGACAAGTGTCCTACAATGAGCAGTTCTTC.

The rearrangement links TRBV4-3 to TRBJ2-1, with D perhaps matching TRBD2 (5 bases). The CDR3 covers 15 residues. Germline V gene lookup returns CDR1 LGHNA and CDR2 YSLEER. Trimming removed 4 bases at V and 1 base at J, with 11 bases between. The CDR3 here is CASSPRRGSYNEQFF. The CDR3 nucleotides read TGCGCCAGCAGCCCGCGTAGAGGGTCCTACAATGAGCAGTTCTTC.

J is TRBJ2-7 and V is TRBV9; 9 nucleotides match TRBD2. This CDR3 has 15 residues. Germline V gene lookup returns CDR1 SGDLS and CDR2 YYNGEE. V trimming: 3 bases; J trimming: 3 bases; junction bases outside the gene matches: 7. As DNA, the CDR3 is TGTGCCAGCAGCGCCATAGCGGGGGATTTCTACGAGCAGTACTTC. Translation: CASSAIAGDFYEQYF.

V gene TRBV7-9 combines with J gene TRBJ2-7; perhaps TRBD2 as D (5 bases). Trimming cost V 5 bases and J 0 bases, with 17 bases left between them. The CDR3 has 16 residues. Germline V gene lookup returns CDR1 SEHNR and CDR2 FQNEAQ (reference sequence). Here the CDR3 reads CASSTRTGMTSYEQYF. Written as DNA, the CDR3 is TGTGCCAGCAGCACCCGGACGGGGATGACCTCCTACGAGCAGTACTTC.

V and J are TRBV27 and TRBJ2-1; TRBD1 might be the D (5 bases). The CDR3 covers 11 residues. V was trimmed by 6 bases and J by 9 bases, leaving 9 bases between them. CDR1 and CDR2 from the germline V gene are MNHEY and SMNVEV (reference sequence). For the CDR3, the DNA is TGTGCCAGCAGGCAGGGTGTTGAGCAGTTCTTC. As protein: CASRQGVEQFF.

The rearrangement links TRBV29-1 to TRBJ1-5; 7 nucleotides line up with TRBD1. Per the germline V gene, CDR1 is SQVTM and CDR2 is ANQGSEA. The CDR3 length is 15 residues. The V gene end was trimmed by 7 bases and the J gene end by 0 bases; junction bases not matched to a gene: 9. The CDR3 loop reads CSAQDRVGSNQPQHF. CDR3 bases: TGCAGCGCCCAAGACAGGGTCGGTAGCAATCAGCCCCAGCATTTT.

J is TRBJ1-2 and V is TRBV19, with TRBD1 matching over 8 bases. This CDR3 is built from 13 residues. The germline V gene encodes CDR1 LNHDA and CDR2 SQIVND (reference sequence). The V and J ends lost 1 base and 8 bases, in that order; junction bases with no gene match: 3. The chain's CDR3 is CASSIGTGRGYTF. In DNA form, the CDR3 reads TGTGCCAGTAGTATAGGGACAGGGAGAGGCTACACCTTC. Full variable domain (outside the CDR3, taken from reference TRBV19 and TRBJ1-2): DGGITQSPKYLFRKEGQNVTLSCEQNLNHDAMYWYRQDPGQGLRLIYYSQIVNDFQKGDIAEGYSVSREKKESFPLTVTSAQKNPTAFYLCASSIGTGRGYTFGSGTRLTVV.

This rearrangement joins TRBV5-1 to TRBJ1-5; D perhaps matches TRBD1 (5 bases). CDR1 and CDR2 from the germline V gene are SGHRS and YFSETQ. The CDR3 totals 14 residues. V was shortened by 4 bases and J by 1 base, with 9 bases between the two germline ends. CDR3 coding DNA: TGCGCCAGCAGCCCCCAGGGAAGCAATCAGCCCCAGCATTTT. This codes for CASSPQGSNQPQHF.